Listed here is a single T cell receptor (beta chain). Its antigen target is currently unknown. Base qualities are missing; no much larger clone stands one base away. This entry belongs to a study of blood T cell repertoires in COVID-19 (dated by TCRdb to the early 2020s). In the study overall: Samples from collaborators originated in the United States, Italy and Spain and spanned both the acute and convalescent phases of COVID-19. HLA class I and class II types, where available, came from metadata supplied by the sample provider rather than from assay-based typing. The repertoires were released in a freely available public database meant as a resource for research on the immune response to SARS-CoV-2. A de-identified subject ID, COVID-19 status, age in years and sex were almost always included in the sample metadata. The material from the prospective study consisted of cDNA or gDNA derived from T cells, B-cell-depleted T cells, or PBMCs. Subjects who had been exposed to COVID-19, were actively infected with it, or had recovered from it provided the deeply sampled blood TCRbeta repertoires that made up the dataset. Samples came from the ongoing ImmuneRACE study (first 160 participants) plus 1,254 subjects from 6 global collaborators. Paper-wide results and their limitations: The quantity of clinical and demographic metadata differed by source and by participant and was supplied without curation.

TCRbeta CDR3 regions were amplified from genomic DNA using the immunoSEQ Assay, a bias-controlled multiplex PCR. The source study handled its data this way. Nucleated cell counts per sample were estimated from amplification of reference gene primers within the assay. To quantify the absolute abundance of each unique TCRbeta CDR3 rearrangement, sequence reads were collapsed and filtered. For each sample, productive Simpson clonality was calculated as the square root of Simpson's diversity index over productive rearrangements. Entries here come from immuneACCESS through TCRdb and include only in-frame sequences with V and J called. Some clones fail to appear in such tables; in the studies checked, an unresolved V gene covers under half of the shortfall, and the cause of the remainder is unknown. Clonal size and the V and J genes are those of that table, whereas D and trimming came from the DNA. The sample data list around 130,000 clones, and roughly 90% of these were observed just once. The ten largest clones take up roughly 4.8% of the sample.

One collaborating source in Seattle enrolled patients while the patients were actively infected and followed the patients over time throughout the course of disease. The collaborating institutions used their own protocols to collect whole blood in K2EDTA tubes. For TCRbeta analysis, collaborators shipped samples as frozen whole blood, isolated PBMCs, or DNA extracted from either of those sample types. CDR1 LGHNA and CDR2 YNFKEQ are derived from the germline V gene. The CDR3 starts with the cysteine, ends with the phenylalanine, and has 16 residues. Of all the DNA, just the CDR3 is kept, 48 bases in frame from base 1. Compared with germline, V lacks 0 bases and J lacks 1 base; bases without a gene match: 5.

The receptor chain draws on TRBV4-2 and TRBJ2-7; TRBD2 fits 8 bases in the junction. This TCR came from a man between 60 and 70 years old with COVID-19, enrolled during active disease. The sequenced sample consisted of peripheral blood. In nucleotides, the sequence is TGTGCCAGCAGCCAAGATATCGGGAGGGTTTCCTACGAGCAGTACTTC. The encoded protein is CASSQDIGRVSYEQYF.